This entry features one TCR beta chain sequence. Its specificity is unknown. This sample stems from a study of identical twins. Broader study findings: Excess twin sharing in beta out-of-frame sequences was weaker.

In TCRdb, the 5' RACE reads were re-called with MiXCR into one record per CDR3 protein. There are roughly 480,000 distinct CDR3 sequences in the sample; 20% to 25% occur only once, and around 3% lies in the top ten. CDR1 is KGHDR and CDR2 is SFDVKD in the germline V gene. V gave up 9 bases and J gave up 1 base; unmatched junction bases: 7. The CDR3 runs 17 residues. These data were likewise used in another study, on T cells expressing NK-cell markers.

Sample: CD4+ T cells sorted from blood. The receptor's source is a woman aged 18-35 years in good health. The chain uses TRBV24-1 and TRBJ2-1, with TRBD2 matching over 14 bases. Here the CDR3 DNA reads TGTGCCACCCGCGGACTAGCGGGAGGACTTTCCTACAATGAGCAGTTCTTC. Translated, it gives CATRGLAGGLSYNEQFF.